This entry features one T cell receptor beta chain sequence. TCRdb's copy holds only in-frame clones and misses some; the assay was immunoSEQ multiplex PCR. The table records about 61,000 clones, almost 90% of them present only once. The germline V gene has CDR1 KGHDR and CDR2 SFDVKD. Losses at the gene ends were 4 bases for V and 4 bases for J; bases not matched to a gene: 4. The CDR3 sequence is 15 residues long. The sample originates from a study of control samples from healthy donors and cancer patients. The sample comprised PBMCs. The V gene is TRBV24-1, the J gene TRBJ2-3; 10 bases fit TRBD1. The TCR sequence derives from a man in his sixties with colorectal cancer. CDR3 in DNA: TGTGCCACCAGTGACACCGGACAGGGGGCAGATACGCAGTATTTT. Its translation: CATSDTGQGADTQYF.